A selection of T cell receptor beta chains follows, all from one sample in a study of Ad26.COV2.S vaccination and SARS-CoV-2 variants. The table came from immunoSEQ multiplex PCR; TCRdb's copy has only in-frame clones and leaves some out. The sample comprises roughly 510,000 clones, approximately 88% of which are singletons, and 10% to 15% rests with the top ten. Sequences were derived from peripheral blood, sampled in a trial of Ad26.COV2.S vaccine versus placebo. Receptors were obtained from a person between 18 and 65 years old who received the Ad26.COV2.S COVID-19 vaccine or a placebo. CDR3s leave out the opening cysteine and the closing phenylalanine or tryptophan.

TRBV5-4	TRBJ2-5	ASSSDSKETQY
TRBV9	TRBJ1-1	ASSVGLGGNTEAF
TRBV27	TRBJ1-3	ASSLGPGHGNTIY
TRBV6-4	TRBJ2-7	ASRLVRGKDDEQY
TRBV20-1	TRBJ2-2	SASYRGRGTGELF
TRBV28	TRBJ1-5	ASSSHLTGGNQPQH
TRBV6-4	TRBJ2-7	ASRGDRGGLEQY
TRBV6-5	TRBJ2-5	ASSSPAGAQETQY
TRBV7-8	TRBJ2-5	ASSLSGRAWETQY
TRBV9	TRBJ1-6	ASSADGRNSPLH
TRBV24-1	TRBJ2-1	ATSDPSPGLAGTNEQF
TRBV19	TRBJ2-1	ASSPTSNVYEQF
TRBV28	TRBJ1-2	ASRGETHYGYT
TRBV4-3	TRBJ1-2	ASSQGPGTSYGYT
TRBV6-6	TRBJ1-3	ASSYGRMGSGNTIY
TRBV3-1/TRBV3-2	TRBJ1-5	ASSQGYRREGNQPQH
TRBV5-4	TRBJ1-5	ASSFDEQPQH
TRBV5-6	TRBJ2-1	ASSLTRSGVWF
TRBV16	TRBJ1-1	ASSHLQGAGTEAF
TRBV15	TRBJ2-1	ATRPYPGNEQF
TRBV7-8	TRBJ2-1	ASNIPGGRGDNEQF
TRBV4-1	TRBJ2-7	ASSQDPGLSEQY
TRBV9	TRBJ2-5	ASSETSGRRETQY
TRBV2	TRBJ2-5	ASSDSGRPYQETQY
TRBV6-1	TRBJ1-5	ASSEGWLRNQPQH
TRBV2	TRBJ2-7	ASIQREGLGNEQY
TRBV5-1	TRBJ1-1	ASSSGTANTEAF
TRBV11-3	TRBJ2-1	ASSPGQGEPLGLSAQF
TRBV7-2	TRBJ1-2	ASSLASDGPYGYT
TRBV7-6	TRBJ2-5	ASSTGETQY
TRBV24-1	TRBJ2-2	ATSDVQGFQLF
TRBV28	TRBJ2-7	ASSSRTGKREQY
TRBV12-3/TRBV12-4	TRBJ2-7	ASSFRRSYEQY
TRBV7-9	TRBJ2-7	ASSFREESYEQY